The rows below give T cell receptor beta chains drawn from one sample of a study of T-cell memory formation after mild COVID-19. TCRdb itself ran the 5' RACE reads through MiXCR, one entry per CDR3 protein. This sample has a few hundred thousand distinct CDR3 sequences, with around a sixth found just once. Sequencing input: PBMCs or a T cell subset sorted from them (not recorded which). The receptors were gathered from a man between 18 and 29 years old who had mild COVID-19 (a few samples of this study predate the infection). Cell type and time point are not known. Each CDR3 is given with its conserved first and last residue. A D gene is named only where the DNA matches it firmly. For some rows the clone size is stated as once, few or many, or as a class when expanded; others skip it.

clone size	D gene	V gene	J gene	CDR3 DNA	CDR3 protein
-	-	TRBV12-3/TRBV12-4	TRBJ1-1	TGTGCCAGCAGTTTAAGTCAAGGAGACACTGAAGCTTTCTTT	CASSLSQGDTEAFF
-	-	TRBV5-5	TRBJ2-7	TGTGCCAGCAGCTTGACGGGGCCCTACGAGCAGTACTTC	CASSLTGPYEQYF
few	TRBD2	TRBV24-1	TRBJ2-5	TGTGCCACCAGTGGCCCGACCCTACTAGCGGGGTACCAAGAGACCCAGTACTTC	CATSGPTLLAGYQETQYF
-	-	TRBV7-8	TRBJ2-2	TGTGCCAGCAGCTCACCCGACACCGCGAACACCGGGGAGCTGTTTTTT	CASSSPDTANTGELFF
-	-	TRBV5-5	TRBJ2-7	TGTGCCAGCAGCTTGGCTCCCGGCGGTGGGTCCTACGAGCAGTACTTC	CASSLAPGGGSYEQYF
few	-	TRBV5-4	TRBJ1-4	TGTGCCAGCAGCTACAAGCCACAGGGTGCTAATGAAAAACTGTTTTTT	CASSYKPQGANEKLFF
many	-	TRBV20-1	TRBJ2-3	TGCAGTGCTAGAGATCCCACTAGCACAGATACGCAGTATTTT	CSARDPTSTDTQYF
few	-	TRBV6-5	TRBJ1-4	TGTGCCAGCAGTTACTCGGGAGCTGGGGGGGAAAAACTGTTTTTT	CASSYSGAGGEKLFF
-	-	TRBV25-1	TRBJ1-2	TGTGCCAGCAGTGACGGACCATATGGCTACACCTTC	CASSDGPYGYTF
many	TRBD2	TRBV7-2	TRBJ2-3	TGTGCCAGCAGCTCTACTAGCGGGGGGGCCTCAGATACGCAGTATTTT	CASSSTSGGASDTQYF
few	-	TRBV19	TRBJ2-6	TGTGCCAGCCGCGCTCAGAGCTCTGGGGCCAACGTCCTGACTTTC	CASRAQSSGANVLTF
few	TRBD2	TRBV20-1	TRBJ2-5	TGCAGTGCTAGGGGGCAGGGAGGGCCCCAGTACTTC	CSARGQGGPQYF
-	-	TRBV15	TRBJ1-3	TGTGCCACCAGCAGAGATGTCCCGTCTCCCATATATTTT	CATSRDVPSPIYF
few	-	TRBV4-1	TRBJ2-2	TGCGCCAGCAGCCCCTTCGGGCCCAGGGAGCTGTTTTTT	CASSPFGPRELFF
few	-	TRBV29-1	TRBJ1-2	TGCAGCGTTGAACCGGGATCTAGACTCTATGGCTACACCTTC	CSVEPGSRLYGYTF
-	-	TRBV6-5	TRBJ2-1	TGTGCCAGCAGTCTACAGGGGAGGAAACAGTTCTTC	CASSLQGRKQFF
-	-	TRBV9	TRBJ2-7	TGTGCCAGCAGCGTTGGGTGGGGCCCCTACGAGCAGTACTTC	CASSVGWGPYEQYF
-	-	TRBV7-9	TRBJ1-2	TGTGCCAGCAGCTTAGAGTTCAGGAGCGATGGCTACACCTTC	CASSLEFRSDGYTF
-	TRBD1	TRBV20-1	TRBJ1-1	TGCAGTGTCTCTCCCGGGACAGGACGCCCTGAAGCTTTCTTT	CSVSPGTGRPEAFF
-	-	TRBV19	TRBJ1-5	TGTGCCAGCAGGGTGTTCCCTCGGAGGAGCAATCAGCCCCAGCATTTT	CASRVFPRRSNQPQHF
-	TRBD2	TRBV4-1	TRBJ2-5	TGCGCCAGCAGCCAAGATTTGAGACTAGCGGGGGGATGGGAGACCCAGTACTTC	CASSQDLRLAGGWETQYF
few	TRBD1	TRBV20-1	TRBJ2-5	TGCAGTGCTAGACGTGTGGCAACAGGGGGTGAGACCCAGTACTTC	CSARRVATGGETQYF